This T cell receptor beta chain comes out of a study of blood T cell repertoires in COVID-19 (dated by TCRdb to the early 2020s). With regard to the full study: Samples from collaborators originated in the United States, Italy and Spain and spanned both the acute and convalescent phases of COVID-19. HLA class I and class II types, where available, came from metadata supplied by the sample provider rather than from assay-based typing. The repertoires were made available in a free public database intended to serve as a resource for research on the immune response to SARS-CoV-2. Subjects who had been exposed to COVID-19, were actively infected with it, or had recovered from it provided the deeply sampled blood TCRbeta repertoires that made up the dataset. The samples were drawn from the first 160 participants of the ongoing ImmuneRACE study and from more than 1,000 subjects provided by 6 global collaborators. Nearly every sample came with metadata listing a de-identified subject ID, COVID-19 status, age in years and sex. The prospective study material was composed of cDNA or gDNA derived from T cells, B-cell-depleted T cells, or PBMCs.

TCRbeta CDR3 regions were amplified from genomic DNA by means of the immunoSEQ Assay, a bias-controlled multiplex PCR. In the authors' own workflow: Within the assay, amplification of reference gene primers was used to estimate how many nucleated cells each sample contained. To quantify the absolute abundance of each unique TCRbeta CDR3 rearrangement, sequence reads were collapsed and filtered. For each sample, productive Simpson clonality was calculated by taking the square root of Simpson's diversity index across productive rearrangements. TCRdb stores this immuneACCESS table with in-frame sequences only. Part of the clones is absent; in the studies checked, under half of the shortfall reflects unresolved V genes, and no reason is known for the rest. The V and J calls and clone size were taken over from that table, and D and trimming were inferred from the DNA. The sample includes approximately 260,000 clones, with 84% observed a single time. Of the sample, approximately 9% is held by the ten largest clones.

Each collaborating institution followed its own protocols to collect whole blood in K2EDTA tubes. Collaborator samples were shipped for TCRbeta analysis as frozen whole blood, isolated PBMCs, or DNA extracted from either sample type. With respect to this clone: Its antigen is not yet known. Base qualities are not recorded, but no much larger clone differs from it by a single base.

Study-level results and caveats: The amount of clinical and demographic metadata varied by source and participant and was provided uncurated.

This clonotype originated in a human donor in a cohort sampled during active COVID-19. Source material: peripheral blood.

The DNA sequence is given as TGTGCCAGCAGCAGGCCCGGGACTAGCGGATACAATGAGCAGTTCTTC. Its amino acids are CASSRPGTSGYNEQFF. The chain is encoded by TRBV5-6 joined to TRBJ2-1, and 11 bases in between align with TRBD2. The germline V gene yields SGHDT for CDR1 and YYEEEE for CDR2. At the junction V is shortened by 4 bases and J by 4 bases; bases outside the gene matches: 7. From the cysteine through the phenylalanine, the CDR3 covers 16 amino acids. This entry keeps only the CDR3 DNA: 48 bases, framed from base 1.